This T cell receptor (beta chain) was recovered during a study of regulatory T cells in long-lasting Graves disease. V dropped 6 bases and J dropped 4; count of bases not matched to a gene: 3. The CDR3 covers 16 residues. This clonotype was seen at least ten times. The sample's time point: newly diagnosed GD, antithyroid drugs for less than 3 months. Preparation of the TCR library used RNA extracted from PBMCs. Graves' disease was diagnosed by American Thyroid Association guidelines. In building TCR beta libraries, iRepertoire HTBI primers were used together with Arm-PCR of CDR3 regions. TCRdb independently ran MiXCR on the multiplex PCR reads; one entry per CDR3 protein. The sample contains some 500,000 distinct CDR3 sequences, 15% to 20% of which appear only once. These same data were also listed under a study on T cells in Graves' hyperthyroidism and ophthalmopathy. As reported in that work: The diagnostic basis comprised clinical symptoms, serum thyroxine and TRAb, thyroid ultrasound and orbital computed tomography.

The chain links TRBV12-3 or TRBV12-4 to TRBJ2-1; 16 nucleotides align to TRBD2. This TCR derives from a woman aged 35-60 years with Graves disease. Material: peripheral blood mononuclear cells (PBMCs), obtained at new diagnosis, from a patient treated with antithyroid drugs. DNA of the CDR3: TGTGCCAGCAGGGGACTAGCGGGGGGGCTATACAATGAGCAGTTCTTC. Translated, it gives CASRGLAGGLYNEQFF.